Shown below are 7 T cell receptor beta chains from a single sample sequenced in a study of identifying expanded T cells in peripheral blood. The assay was immunoSEQ multiplex PCR, and TCRdb's table has in-frame clones only and misses some. The table includes 85,000 to 90,000 clones, around 88% detected once. The sequencing sample was made of blood. The receptors come from a person aged 18-69 years in good health.

This chain's CDR3 is CASSLALQPTDTQYF. The CDR3 bases are TGCGCCAGCAGCTTGGCCCTACAGCCCACAGATACGCAGTATTTT. V and J are TRBV5-1 and TRBJ2-3; D not certain. The CDR3 contains 15 residues. Between the trimmed V and J ends, which lost 0 bases and 2 bases, there was a span of 10 bases. Looked up from germline, CDR1 is SGHRS and CDR2 is YFSETQ.

The gene calls are TRBV2 and TRBJ2-7, with D perhaps given as TRBD1 or TRBD2 (5 bases each). V lost 6 bases, J lost 2 bases, and 14 bases lay in between. The germline gives CDR1 SNHLY, CDR2 FYNNEI. This CDR3 is built from 14 residues. The CDR3 sequence is CASSPRDRAYEQYF. CDR3 sequence (DNA): TGTGCCAGCAGCCCCAGGGACCGAGCCTACGAGCAGTACTTC.

This sequence joins TRBV11-2 and TRBJ2-7; D is possibly TRBD1 or TRBD2 (6 bases each). This CDR3 has 15 amino acids. Germline CDR1 and CDR2: SGHAT and FQNNGV. With 7 bases removed from V and 5 bases from J, the gap between germline ends came to 21 bases. In DNA, the CDR3 is TGTGCCAGCACTTTTAGTTGGGTGGGGGGCAACGAGCAGTACTTC. Translated: CASTFSWVGGNEQYF.

The chain uses TRBV7-8 and TRBJ2-7, with 9 bases matching TRBD1. The CDR3 extends over 15 amino acids. Trimming removed 3 bases from V and 3 bases from J; junction bases left unmatched: 6. The germline CDR1 and CDR2 sequences are SGHVS and FQNEAQ. The CDR3 DNA is TGTGCCAGCAGCTTTGCGGGACAGGGAAACTACGAGCAGTACTTC. Protein: CASSFAGQGNYEQYF.

This sequence joins TRBV5-1 and TRBJ2-5, with no clear D. The germline CDR1 and CDR2 sequences are SGHRS and YFSETQ. The V and J ends lost 4 bases and 2 bases respectively, with 15 bases between them. The CDR3 covers 15 residues. CDR3 nucleotide sequence: TGCGCCAGCAGCCCTGCCCGGCCTATACAAGAGACCCAGTACTTC. Protein product: CASSPARPIQETQYF.

The chain joins TRBV15 to TRBJ1-2, with D uncertain. Germline loops: CDR1 LNHNV, CDR2 YYDKDF (reference sequence). The V and J ends lost 1 base and 7 bases respectively, with 10 bases between them. This CDR3 is built from 13 residues. The CDR3 DNA sequence: TGTGCCACCAGCAGAGGAGAAGCGGGTGGCTACACCTTC. This gives the protein CATSRGEAGGYTF.

V usage is TRBV11-2 and J usage is TRBJ2-2; D gene ambiguous. The length of the CDR3 is 16 residues. The germline CDR1 and CDR2 sequences are SGHAT and FQNNGV. With 3 bases removed from V and 0 bases from J, the gap between germline ends came to 11 bases. The CDR3 sequence: CASSLGSPANTGELFF. DNA for the CDR3: TGTGCCAGCAGCTTGGGGTCTCCTGCGAACACCGGGGAGCTGTTTTTT.